The source of this T cell receptor beta chain is a study of blood T cell repertoires in COVID-19. Background on the study: Specimens from acute and convalescent COVID-19 originated in the United States, Italy and Spain. The cDNA or gDNA used as material had been derived from T cells, B-cell-depleted T cells, or PBMCs.

Original analysis: Amplification from reference gene primers served as the basis for estimated nucleated cell counts. Assay: immunoSEQ multiplex PCR; the TCRdb copy retains only in-frame clones and omits some. D and trimming were read from the DNA, whereas the V and J calls and clone size are those reported in that table. The sample records about 25,000 clones, roughly nine tenths being singletons. The V gene end was trimmed by 0 bases and the J gene end by 9 bases; junction bases not matched to a gene: 11. The CDR3 contains 17 residues. The germline V gene has CDR1 LGHDT and CDR2 YNNKEL (reference sequence).

Sequencing was performed on peripheral blood. The source of this sequence is a man between 65 and 80 years old with acute or convalescent COVID-19. The chain carries TRBV3-1 (or the pseudogene TRBV3-2) and TRBJ1-6; TRBD1 aligns across 7 bases. The CDR3 DNA follows: TGTGCCAGCAGCCAAGAACTACCCGGGACAGTGCTTTCACCCCTCCACTTT. The encoded protein is CASSQELPGTVLSPLHF.